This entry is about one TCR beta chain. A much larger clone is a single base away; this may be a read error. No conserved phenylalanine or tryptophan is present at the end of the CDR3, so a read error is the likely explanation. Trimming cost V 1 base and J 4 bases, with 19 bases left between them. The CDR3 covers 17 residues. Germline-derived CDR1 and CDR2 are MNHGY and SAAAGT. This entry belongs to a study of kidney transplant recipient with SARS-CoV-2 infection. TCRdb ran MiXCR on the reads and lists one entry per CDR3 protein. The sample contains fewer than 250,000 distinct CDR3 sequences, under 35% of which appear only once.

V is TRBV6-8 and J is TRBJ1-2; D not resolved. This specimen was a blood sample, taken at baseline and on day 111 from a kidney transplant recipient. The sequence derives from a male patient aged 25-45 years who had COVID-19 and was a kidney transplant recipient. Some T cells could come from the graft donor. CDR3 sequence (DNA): TGTGCCAGCAGTTACTTAGCACGCTCTAGAAAGACCTATGGCTACACCCTC. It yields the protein CASSYLARSRKTYGYTL.